The rows below give T cell receptor beta chains drawn from one sample of a study of cytomegalovirus exposure and HLA in healthy donors. TCRdb's copy holds only in-frame clones and misses some; the assay was immunoSEQ multiplex PCR. The sample contains some 180,000 clones, about 85% of which appear only once. The material sequenced was PBMCs. All receptors come from a man aged 25 to 40 in good health and CMV-seropositive. CDR3s include the opening cysteine and the closing phenylalanine or tryptophan. A D gene is named only where the DNA matches it firmly. Size values are once, few and many counts, or a class for expanded clones, and some rows have none.

J,V,D,size,CDR3,DNA
TRBJ2-2,TRBV7-3,-,-,CASSPNAGTGELFF,TGTGCCAGCAGCCCTAACGCGGGGACCGGGGAGCTGTTTTTT
TRBJ2-1,TRBV10-1,-,-,CASSSGEVFNEQFF,TGCGCCAGCAGCTCAGGGGAAGTATTCAATGAGCAGTTCTTC
TRBJ2-1,TRBV5-1,TRBD2,-,CASSLTSGRTLNNEQFF,TGCGCCAGCAGCTTGACTAGCGGGAGGACCCTCAACAATGAGCAGTTCTTC
TRBJ2-7,TRBV7-6,TRBD1,-,CASSFEDRGGEQYF,TGTGCCAGCAGCTTCGAAGACAGGGGCGGCGAGCAGTACTTC
TRBJ2-7,TRBV4-1,TRBD1,-,CASSQQYRDRAYEQYF,TGCGCCAGCAGCCAACAGTACCGGGACAGGGCCTACGAGCAGTACTTC
TRBJ2-3,TRBV19,TRBD1,-,CASRPMGQGRADTQYF,TGTGCCAGCCGTCCAATGGGACAGGGAAGGGCAGATACGCAGTATTTT
TRBJ2-7,TRBV29-1,-,-,CSVIGQSYEQYF,TGCAGCGTTATTGGACAGAGCTACGAGCAGTACTTC
TRBJ1-2,TRBV29-1,-,-,CSVSGADYGYTF,TGCAGCGTTTCAGGGGCTGACTATGGCTACACCTTC
TRBJ1-4,TRBV19,TRBD1,-,CASSVRDRNEKLFF,TGTGCCAGTAGTGTCCGGGACAGGAATGAAAAACTGTTTTTT
TRBJ1-2,TRBV4-1,-,once,CASSPKGVGYTF,TGCGCCAGCAGCCCGAAGGGGGTCGGCTACACCTTC
TRBJ2-7,TRBV2,-,-,CASKTHSSYEQYF,TGTGCCAGCAAGACCCATAGCTCCTACGAGCAGTACTTC
TRBJ2-3,TRBV7-2,-,-,CASSLEAHSTDTQYF,TGTGCCAGCAGCTTAGAAGCCCATAGCACAGATACGCAGTATTTT
TRBJ1-4,TRBV15,-,-,CATSTTPVLGGIKLFF,TGTGCCACCAGCACCACCCCCGTGTTAGGAGGCATAAAACTGTTTTTT
TRBJ2-1,TRBV9,-,-,CASSVAGWGSYNEQFF,TGTGCCAGCAGCGTAGCAGGGTGGGGCTCCTACAATGAGCAGTTCTTC
TRBJ1-5,TRBV5-1,-,-,CASSSIGPSNQPQHF,TGCGCCAGCAGCTCGATTGGGCCATCAAATCAGCCCCAGCATTTT
TRBJ2-3,TRBV27,TRBD2,-,CASQLAGAIDTQYF,TGTGCCAGCCAGCTAGCGGGAGCCATAGATACGCAGTATTTT
TRBJ2-3,TRBV11-3,-,-,CASTPVGGRSDTQYF,TGTGCCAGCACCCCAGTTGGAGGGCGGTCGGATACGCAGTATTTT
TRBJ1-3,TRBV2,-,once,CASSINQGIGNTIYF,TGTGCCAGCAGTATAAACCAGGGGATTGGAAACACCATATATTTT
TRBJ1-5,TRBV4-2,TRBD1,-,CASSPRQGGQPQHF,TGTGCCAGCAGCCCCCGACAGGGCGGACAGCCCCAGCATTTT
TRBJ1-2,TRBV6-5,-,-,CASRPQRDYGYTF,TGTGCCAGCAGGCCACAGAGAGACTATGGCTACACCTTC
TRBJ1-2,TRBV6-5,TRBD1,-,CASRIGRGMIGYTF,TGTGCCAGCAGAATTGGCAGGGGGATGATTGGCTACACCTTC
TRBJ2-2,TRBV15,TRBD2,-,CATSSPRTSGRKTGELFF,TGTGCCACCAGCTCCCCTAGGACTAGCGGGAGAAAGACCGGGGAGCTGTTTTTT
TRBJ2-1,TRBV29-1,TRBD1,-,CSAGTGWSGNEQFF,TGCAGCGCAGGGACAGGGTGGAGCGGCAATGAGCAGTTCTTC
TRBJ1-2,TRBV5-1,TRBD1,-,CASSLTGGNYGYTF,TGCGCCAGCAGCTTGACAGGGGGGAACTATGGCTACACCTTC
TRBJ2-3,TRBV10-1,TRBD2,-,CAIGGTSGREGTDTQYF,TGCGCCATAGGGGGGACTAGCGGGAGGGAGGGCACAGATACGCAGTATTTT
TRBJ2-1,TRBV18,-,few,CASSRIEAGNEQFF,TGTGCCAGCTCACGTATAGAGGCTGGGAATGAGCAGTTCTTC
TRBJ1-1,TRBV10-1,-,-,CASSEGAMNTEAFF,TGCGCCAGCAGTGAGGGGGCCATGAACACTGAAGCTTTCTTT
TRBJ2-1,TRBV2,-,-,CASSVTAGEQFF,TGTGCCAGCAGTGTAACAGCGGGTGAGCAGTTCTTC
TRBJ2-4,TRBV4-2,TRBD2,-,CASSRGEGNKNIQYF,TGTGCCAGCAGCCGAGGGGAGGGTAACAAAAACATTCAGTACTTC
TRBJ2-2,TRBV9,-,-,CASSDSGNTGELFF,TGTGCCAGCAGCGATTCAGGGAACACCGGGGAGCTGTTTTTT
TRBJ1-1,TRBV27,-,few,CASSLSWGHGAFF,TGTGCCAGCAGTTTATCCTGGGGGCACGGAGCTTTCTTT
TRBJ1-1,TRBV5-5,-,few,CASSLDGANTEAFF,TGTGCCAGCAGCTTGGACGGAGCGAACACTGAAGCTTTCTTT
TRBJ2-2,TRBV25-1,-,-,CASSESGNTGELFF,TGTGCCAGCAGTGAATCCGGTAACACCGGGGAGCTGTTTTTT
TRBJ2-2,TRBV7-3,TRBD1,-,CASSLTPGQTRAGELFF,TGTGCCAGCAGCTTAACCCCGGGACAGACCCGGGCCGGGGAGCTGTTTTTT
TRBJ1-6,TRBV7-7,-,few,CASSPGTNSPLHF,TGTGCTAGCAGCCCCGGGACAAATTCACCCCTCCACTTT
TRBJ2-7,TRBV5-1,-,-,CASSSAGQYEQYF,TGCGCCAGCAGCTCGGCGGGGCAATACGAGCAGTACTTC
TRBJ2-7,TRBV2,-,-,CASRETRAYEQYF,TGTGCCAGCAGAGAGACTAGGGCCTACGAGCAGTACTTC
TRBJ1-3,TRBV5-1,-,-,CASSLTGNSGNTIYF,TGCGCCAGCAGCTTGACAGGGAACTCTGGAAACACCATATATTTT
TRBJ1-1,TRBV7-2,TRBD1,once,CASSSGDSGNTEAFF,TGTGCCAGCAGCTCAGGGGACAGCGGGAACACTGAAGCTTTCTTT
TRBJ2-1,TRBV4-1,-,-,CASSQGAAAEQFF,TGCGCCAGCAGCCAAGGGGCAGCCGCTGAGCAGTTCTTC
TRBJ1-1,TRBV19,TRBD1,-,CASSRTGNTEAFF,TGTGCCAGTAGTAGGACAGGGAACACTGAAGCTTTCTTT
TRBJ2-7,TRBV11-1,TRBD1,-,CASRPGTGFYEQYF,TGTGCCAGCAGACCGGGGACAGGGTTCTACGAGCAGTACTTC
TRBJ1-4,TRBV7-9,TRBD1,few,CASSSPQGADEKLFF,TGTGCCAGCAGCTCGCCACAGGGGGCCGATGAAAAACTGTTTTTT
TRBJ2-1,TRBV7-9,TRBD2,once,CASSVGLAGYDEQFF,TGTGCCAGCAGCGTTGGACTAGCGGGATATGATGAGCAGTTCTTC
TRBJ2-1,TRBV5-5,-,-,CASSETVGSYNEQFF,TGTGCCAGCAGCGAGACAGTGGGCTCCTACAATGAGCAGTTCTTC
TRBJ1-1,TRBV5-4,TRBD1,-,CASSLTRGMNTEAFF,TGTGCCAGCAGCTTAACCAGGGGGATGAACACTGAAGCTTTCTTT
TRBJ2-1,TRBV7-8,TRBD1,-,CASSLGVRGPYNEQFF,TGTGCCAGCAGCTTAGGAGTCAGGGGGCCGTACAATGAGCAGTTCTTC
TRBJ2-3,TRBV5-1,-,-,CASSLARLARADTQYF,TGCGCCAGCAGCTTGGCTCGTCTAGCTAGAGCAGATACGCAGTATTTT
TRBJ1-6,TRBV6-1,-,-,CASSEWRINSPLHF,TGTGCCAGCAGTGAATGGCGGATTAATTCACCCCTCCACTTT
TRBJ1-5,TRBV5-5,-,-,CASSSRYSNQPQHF,TGTGCCAGCAGCTCGCGGTATAGCAATCAGCCCCAGCATTTT